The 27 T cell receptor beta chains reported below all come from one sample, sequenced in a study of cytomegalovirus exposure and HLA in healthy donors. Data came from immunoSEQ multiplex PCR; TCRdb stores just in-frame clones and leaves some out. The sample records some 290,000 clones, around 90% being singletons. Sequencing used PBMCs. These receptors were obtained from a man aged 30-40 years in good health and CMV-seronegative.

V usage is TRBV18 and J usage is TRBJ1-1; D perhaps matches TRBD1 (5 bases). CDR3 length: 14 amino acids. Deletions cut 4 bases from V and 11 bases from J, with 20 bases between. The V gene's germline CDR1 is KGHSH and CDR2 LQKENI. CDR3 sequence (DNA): TGTGCCAGCTCACAGGACGTGGCGGGACTGGGCGCTTTCTTT. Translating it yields CASSQDVAGLGAFF.

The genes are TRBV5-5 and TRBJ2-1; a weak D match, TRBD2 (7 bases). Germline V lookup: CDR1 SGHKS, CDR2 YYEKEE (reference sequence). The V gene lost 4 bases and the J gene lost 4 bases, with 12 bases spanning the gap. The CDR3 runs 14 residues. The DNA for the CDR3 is TGTGCCAGCAGCGGGAGGGGGGAGTACAATGAGCAGTTCTTC. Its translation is CASSGRGEYNEQFF.

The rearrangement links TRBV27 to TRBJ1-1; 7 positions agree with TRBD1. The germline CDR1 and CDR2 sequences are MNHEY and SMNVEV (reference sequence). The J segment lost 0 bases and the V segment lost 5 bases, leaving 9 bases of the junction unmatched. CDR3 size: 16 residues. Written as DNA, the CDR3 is TGTGCCAGCAGTCCCTTCCAGGGGGGAATGAACACTGAAGCTTTCTTT. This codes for CASSPFQGGMNTEAFF.

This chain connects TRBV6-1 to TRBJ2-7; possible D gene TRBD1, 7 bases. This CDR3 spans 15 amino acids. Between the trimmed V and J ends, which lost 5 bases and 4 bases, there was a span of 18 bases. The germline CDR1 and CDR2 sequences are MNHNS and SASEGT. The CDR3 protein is CASSSQGGRKYEQYF. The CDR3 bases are TGTGCCAGCAGTAGCCAGGGGGGCCGGAAGTACGAGCAGTACTTC.

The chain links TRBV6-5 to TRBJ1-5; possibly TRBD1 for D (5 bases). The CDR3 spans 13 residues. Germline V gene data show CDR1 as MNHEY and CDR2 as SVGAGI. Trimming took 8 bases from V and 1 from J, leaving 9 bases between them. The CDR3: CASGGVSNQPQHF. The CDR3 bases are TGTGCCAGCGGGGGGGTGAGCAATCAGCCCCAGCATTTT.

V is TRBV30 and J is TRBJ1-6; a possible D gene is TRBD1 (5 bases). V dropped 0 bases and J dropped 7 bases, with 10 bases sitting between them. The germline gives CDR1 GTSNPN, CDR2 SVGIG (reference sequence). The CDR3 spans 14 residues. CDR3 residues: CAWSVSWGNSPLHF. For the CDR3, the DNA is TGTGCCTGGAGTGTATCATGGGGCAATTCACCCCTCCACTTT. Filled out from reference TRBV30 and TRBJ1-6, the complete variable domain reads SQTIHQWPATLVQPVGSPLSLECTVEGTSNPNLYWYRQAAGRGLQLLFYSVGIGQISSEVPQNLSASRPQDRQFILSSKKLLLSDSGFYLCAWSVSWGNSPLHFGNGTRLTVT.

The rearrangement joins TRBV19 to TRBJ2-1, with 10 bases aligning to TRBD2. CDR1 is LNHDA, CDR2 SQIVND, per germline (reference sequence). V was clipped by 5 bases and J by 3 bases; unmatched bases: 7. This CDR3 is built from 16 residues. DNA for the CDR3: TGTGCCAGTAGTGCCCTAGCGGGGGCGGGCTACAATGAGCAGTTCTTC. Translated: CASSALAGAGYNEQFF.

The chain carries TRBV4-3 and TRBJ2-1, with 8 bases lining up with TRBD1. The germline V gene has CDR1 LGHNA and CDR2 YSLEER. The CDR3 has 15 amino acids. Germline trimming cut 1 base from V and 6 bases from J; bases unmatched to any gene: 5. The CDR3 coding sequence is TGCGCCAGCAGCCAAGGGACAGGGTTGACCAATGAGCAGTTCTTC. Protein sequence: CASSQGTGLTNEQFF.

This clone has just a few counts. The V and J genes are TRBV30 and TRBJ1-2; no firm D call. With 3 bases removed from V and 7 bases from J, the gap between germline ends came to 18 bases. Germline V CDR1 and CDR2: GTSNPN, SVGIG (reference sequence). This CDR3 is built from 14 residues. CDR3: CAWSALRGQGGYTF. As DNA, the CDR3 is TGTGCCTGGAGCGCCTTACGAGGGCAAGGTGGCTACACCTTC.

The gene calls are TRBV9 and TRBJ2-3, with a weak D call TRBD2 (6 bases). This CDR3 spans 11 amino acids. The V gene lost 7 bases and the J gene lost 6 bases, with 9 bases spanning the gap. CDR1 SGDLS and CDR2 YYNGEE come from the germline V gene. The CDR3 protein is CASGGWDTQYF. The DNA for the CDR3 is TGTGCCAGCGGGGGGTGGGATACGCAGTATTTT. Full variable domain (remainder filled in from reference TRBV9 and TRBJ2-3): DSGVTQTPKHLITATGQRVTLRCSPRSGDLSVYWYQQSLDQGLQFLIQYYNGEERAKGNILERFSAQQFPDLHSELNLSSLELGDSALYFCASGGWDTQYFGPGTRLTVL.

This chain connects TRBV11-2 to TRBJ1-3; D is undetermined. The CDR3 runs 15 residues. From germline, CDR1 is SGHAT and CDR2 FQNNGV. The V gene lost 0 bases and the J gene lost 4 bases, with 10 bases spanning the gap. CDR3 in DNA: TGTGCCAGCAGCTTAGAGGGCGTACCAGGAAACACCATATATTTT. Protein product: CASSLEGVPGNTIYF.

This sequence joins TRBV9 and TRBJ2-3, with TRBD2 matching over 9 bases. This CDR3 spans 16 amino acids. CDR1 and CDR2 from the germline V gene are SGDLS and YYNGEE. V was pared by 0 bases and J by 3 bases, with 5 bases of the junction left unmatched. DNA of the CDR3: TGTGCCAGCAGCGTAGATCCAGCGGGGGGTACAGATACGCAGTATTTT. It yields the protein CASSVDPAGGTDTQYF. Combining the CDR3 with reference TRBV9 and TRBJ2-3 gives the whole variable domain DSGVTQTPKHLITATGQRVTLRCSPRSGDLSVYWYQQSLDQGLQFLIQYYNGEERAKGNILERFSAQQFPDLHSELNLSSLELGDSALYFCASSVDPAGGTDTQYFGPGTRLTVL.

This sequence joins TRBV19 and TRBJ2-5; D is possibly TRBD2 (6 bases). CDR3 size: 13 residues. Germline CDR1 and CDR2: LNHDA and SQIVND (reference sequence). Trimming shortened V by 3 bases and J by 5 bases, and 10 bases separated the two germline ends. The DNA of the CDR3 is TGTGCCAGTAGTATGGACTATTGGGAGACCCAGTACTTC. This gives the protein CASSMDYWETQYF.

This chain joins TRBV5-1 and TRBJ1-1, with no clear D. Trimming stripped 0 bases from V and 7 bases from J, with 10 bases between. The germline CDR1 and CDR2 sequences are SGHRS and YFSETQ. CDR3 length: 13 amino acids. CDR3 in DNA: TGCGCCAGCAGCTTGGCACCGGGAGATGAAGCTTTCTTT. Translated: CASSLAPGDEAFF.

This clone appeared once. The chain's CDR3 is CAWTTLQGHGELFF. In DNA, the CDR3 is TGTGCCTGGACCACATTACAGGGGCACGGGGAGCTGTTTTTT. The chain joins TRBV30 to TRBJ2-2, with TRBD1 matching 7 bases. This CDR3 comprises 14 residues. V lost 4 bases and J lost 7; bases outside the gene matches: 9. Germline-derived CDR1 and CDR2 are GTSNPN and SVGIG (reference sequence).

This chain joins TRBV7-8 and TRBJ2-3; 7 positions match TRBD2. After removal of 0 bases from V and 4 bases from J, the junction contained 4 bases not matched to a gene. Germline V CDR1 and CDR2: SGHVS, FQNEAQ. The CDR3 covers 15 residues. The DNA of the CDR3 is TGTGCCAGCAGCTTAGCGCGGGGGTCGTCAGATACGCAGTATTTT. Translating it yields CASSLARGSSDTQYF.

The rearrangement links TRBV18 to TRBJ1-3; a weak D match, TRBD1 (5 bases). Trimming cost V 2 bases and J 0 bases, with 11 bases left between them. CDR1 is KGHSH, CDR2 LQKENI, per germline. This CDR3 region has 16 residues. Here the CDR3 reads CASSPSGGYSGNTIYF. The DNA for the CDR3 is TGTGCCAGCTCACCATCCGGGGGTTACTCTGGAAACACCATATATTTT. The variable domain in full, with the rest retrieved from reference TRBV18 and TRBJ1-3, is NAGVMQNPRHLVRRRGQEARLRCSPMKGHSHVYWYRQLPEEGLKFMVYLQKENIIDESGMPKERFSAEFPKEGPSILRIQQVVRGDSAAYFCASSPSGGYSGNTIYFGEGSWLTVV.

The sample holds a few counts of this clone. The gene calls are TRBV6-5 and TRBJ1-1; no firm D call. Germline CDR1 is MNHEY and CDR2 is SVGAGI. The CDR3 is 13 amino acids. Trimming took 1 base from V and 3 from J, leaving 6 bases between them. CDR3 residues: CASSYYRYTEAFF. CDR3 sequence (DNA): TGTGCCAGCAGTTACTATCGGTACACTGAAGCTTTCTTT.

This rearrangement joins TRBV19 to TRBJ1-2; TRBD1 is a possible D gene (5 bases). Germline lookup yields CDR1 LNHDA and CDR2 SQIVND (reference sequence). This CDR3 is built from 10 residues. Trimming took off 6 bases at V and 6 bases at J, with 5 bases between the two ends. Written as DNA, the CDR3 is TGTGCCAGTAGAGGGGATGGCTACACCTTC. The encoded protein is CASRGDGYTF.

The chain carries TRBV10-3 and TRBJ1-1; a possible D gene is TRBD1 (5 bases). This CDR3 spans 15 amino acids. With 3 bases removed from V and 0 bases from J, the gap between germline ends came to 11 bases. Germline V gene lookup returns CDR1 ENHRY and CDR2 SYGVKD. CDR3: CAISDRGRVNTEAFF. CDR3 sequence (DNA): TGTGCCATCAGTGATAGGGGTAGGGTGAACACTGAAGCTTTCTTT.

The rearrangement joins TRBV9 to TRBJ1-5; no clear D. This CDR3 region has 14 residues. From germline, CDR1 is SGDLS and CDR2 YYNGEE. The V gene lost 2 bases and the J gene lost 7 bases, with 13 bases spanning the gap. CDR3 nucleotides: TGTGCCAGCAGCGTGCTCGGGTCCCCCCAGCCCCAGCATTTT. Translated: CASSVLGSPQPQHF.

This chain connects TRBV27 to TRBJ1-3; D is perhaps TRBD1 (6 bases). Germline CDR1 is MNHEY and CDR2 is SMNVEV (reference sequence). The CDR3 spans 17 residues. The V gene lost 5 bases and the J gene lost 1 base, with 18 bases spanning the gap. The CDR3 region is CASSLYFRGHSGNTIYF. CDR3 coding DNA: TGTGCCAGCAGTCTATACTTCAGGGGTCATTCTGGAAACACCATATATTTT.

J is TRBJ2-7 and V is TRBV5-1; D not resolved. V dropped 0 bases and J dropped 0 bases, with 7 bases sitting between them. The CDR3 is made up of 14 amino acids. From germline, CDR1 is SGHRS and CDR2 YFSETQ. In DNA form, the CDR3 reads TGCGCCAGCAGCTTGGGAACAAACTCCTACGAGCAGTACTTC. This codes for CASSLGTNSYEQYF.

The CDR3 sequence is CSPGQGGTQYF. CDR3 sequence (DNA): TGCAGCCCGGGACAGGGCGGGACCCAGTACTTC. The rearrangement joins TRBV29-1 to TRBJ2-5; 9 bases match TRBD1. The ends lost 8 bases at V and 7 bases at J; junction bases unmatched: 5. Germline V gene data show CDR1 as SQVTM and CDR2 as ANQGSEA. The CDR3 spans 11 residues. Full variable domain (rest looked up from reference TRBV29-1 and TRBJ2-5): SAVISQKPSRDICQRGTSLTIQCQVDSQVTMMFWYRQQPGQSLTLIATANQGSEATYESGFVIDKFPISRPNLTFSTLTVSNMSPEDSSIYLCSPGQGGTQYFGPGTRLLVL.

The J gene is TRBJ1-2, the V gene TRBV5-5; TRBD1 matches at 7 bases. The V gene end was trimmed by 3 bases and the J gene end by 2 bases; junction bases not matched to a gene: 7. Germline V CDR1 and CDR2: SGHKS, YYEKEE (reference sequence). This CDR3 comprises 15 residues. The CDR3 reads CASSSGQSTNYGYTF. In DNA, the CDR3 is TGTGCCAGCAGCTCGGGACAGAGTACCAACTATGGCTACACCTTC.

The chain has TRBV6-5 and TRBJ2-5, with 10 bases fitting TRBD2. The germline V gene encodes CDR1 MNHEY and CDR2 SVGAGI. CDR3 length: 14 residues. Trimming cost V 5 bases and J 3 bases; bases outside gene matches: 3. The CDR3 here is CASSPTSGEETQYF. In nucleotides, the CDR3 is TGTGCCAGCAGTCCAACTAGCGGGGAAGAGACCCAGTACTTC.

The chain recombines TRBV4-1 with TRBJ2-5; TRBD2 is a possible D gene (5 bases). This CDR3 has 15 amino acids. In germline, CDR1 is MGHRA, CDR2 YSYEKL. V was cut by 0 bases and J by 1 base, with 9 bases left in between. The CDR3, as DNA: TGCGCCAGCAGCCAAGATGGCCGGGGCCAAGAGACCCAGTACTTC. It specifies CASSQDGRGQETQYF.